The 23 T cell receptor beta chains given below trace back to one sample, sequenced in a study of T-cell memory formation after mild COVID-19. TCRdb reprocessed the 5' RACE reads via MiXCR and lists one record per CDR3 protein. The top ten clones hold about 8.4% of a sample with around 530,000 distinct CDR3 sequences, about a fifth of them seen once. Sequencing was performed on PBMCs or a T cell subset sorted from them (not recorded which). The receptor source for this set is an adult woman who had mild COVID-19 (a few samples of this study predate the infection). Cell type and time point are not known.

The rearrangement joins TRBV5-1 to TRBJ1-2; a possible D gene is TRBD1 (5 bases). V lost 0 bases and J lost 6, with 9 bases in between. Germline CDR1 reads SGHRS; CDR2 reads YFSETQ. CDR3 length equals 13 residues. The CDR3 DNA follows: TGCGCCAGCAGCTTGGAAGGAGGGGATGGCTACACCTTC. It is translated as CASSLEGGDGYTF.

This clonotype showed up just a few times. V is TRBV20-1 and J is TRBJ2-7, with D unclear. The germline V gene has CDR1 DFQATT and CDR2 SNEGSKA (reference sequence). The germline V and J ends were trimmed by 4 bases and 5 bases, with 9 bases remaining between them. CDR3 length equals 11 residues. Here the CDR3 DNA reads TGCAGTGCTACCCGGTCCAACGAGCAGTACTTC. Amino acids: CSATRSNEQYF.

V gene TRBV6-5 combines with J gene TRBJ1-1; D is undetermined. The germline CDR1 and CDR2 sequences are MNHEY and SVGAGI. Trimming shortened V by 0 bases and J by 5 bases, and 10 bases separated the two germline ends. The CDR3 runs to 14 residues. The CDR3 region has the DNA TGTGCCAGCAGTTACTCCTCAGTTAGAACTGAAGCTTTCTTT. It specifies CASSYSSVRTEAFF.

The CDR3 loop reads CASSSPRGEVYSYEQYF. In nucleotides, the CDR3 is TGTGCCAGCAGTTCTCCCCGAGGAGAGGTATACTCCTACGAGCAGTACTTC. The V call is TRBV6-2 or TRBV6-3, the J call TRBJ2-7; no clear D gene. The CDR3 runs 17 residues. Deletions cut 4 bases from V and 0 bases from J, with 19 bases between. Looked up from germline, CDR1 is MNHEY and CDR2 is SVGEGT.

This clonotype was observed once. The V and J genes are TRBV7-9 and TRBJ2-6; D remains ambiguous. This CDR3 region has 16 residues. CDR1 is SEHNR, CDR2 FQNEAQ, per germline (reference sequence). With 3 bases removed from V and 0 bases from J, the gap between germline ends came to 9 bases. CDR3 sequence (DNA): TGTGCCAGCAGCTTCTTCAGTAGCTCTGGGGCCAACGTCCTGACTTTC. It encodes CASSFFSSSGANVLTF. Full variable domain (remainder filled in from reference TRBV7-9 and TRBJ2-6): DTGVSQNPRHKITKRGQNVTFRCDPISEHNRLYWYRQTLGQGPEFLTYFQNEAQLEKSRLLSDRFSAERPKGSFSTLEIQRTEQGDSAMYLCASSFFSSSGANVLTFGAGSRLTVL.

V gene TRBV4-3 combines with J gene TRBJ2-1, with TRBD2 matching over 7 bases. V lost 0 bases, J lost 3 bases, and 11 bases stayed unmatched. Per germline, CDR1 LGHNA and CDR2 YSLEER. This CDR3 contains 18 residues. CDR3 DNA: TGCGCCAGCAGCCAAGATCCGTTTCTAGCGGACCTCTACAATGAGCAGTTCTTC. Amino acid sequence: CASSQDPFLADLYNEQFF.

The gene calls are TRBV10-1 and TRBJ2-1, with 8 bases aligning to TRBD2. CDR1 and CDR2 from the germline V gene are WNHNN and SYGVQD (reference sequence). Trimming cost V 7 bases and J 10 bases; bases outside gene matches: 15. CDR3 size: 15 residues. Here the CDR3 reads CASTPEGTSAREQFF. The CDR3 nucleotides are TGCGCCAGCACCCCGGAGGGGACTAGTGCAAGAGAGCAGTTCTTC.

The V and J genes are TRBV7-2 and TRBJ1-2; D is unresolved. Trimming removed 4 bases from V and 0 bases from J, with 15 bases in between. The CDR3 has 16 residues. Germline V gene sequence: CDR1 SGHTA, CDR2 FQGNSA. CDR3 in amino acids: CASSWTHFSPNYGYTF. DNA of the CDR3: TGTGCCAGCAGCTGGACTCACTTTAGCCCTAACTATGGCTACACCTTC. The variable domain in full, completed from reference TRBV7-2 and TRBJ1-2, reads GAGVSQSPSNKVTEKGKDVELRCDPISGHTALYWYRQSLGQGLEFLIYFQGNSAPDKSGLPSDRFSAERTGGSVSTLTIQRTQQEDSAVYLCASSWTHFSPNYGYTFGSGTRLTVV.

The chain uses TRBV11-2 and TRBJ2-2; possibly TRBD1 for D (6 bases). Deletions cut 0 bases from V and 6 bases from J, with 11 bases between. The CDR3 is 15 residues long. The V gene's germline CDR1 is SGHAT and CDR2 FQNNGV. The CDR3 coding sequence is TGTGCCAGCAGCTTAGAGGCAGGGGTTGCCGGGGAGCTGTTTTTT. Translating it yields CASSLEAGVAGELFF. Full variable domain (missing parts from reference TRBV11-2 and TRBJ2-2): EAGVAQSPRYKIIEKRQSVAFWCNPISGHATLYWYQQILGQGPKLLIQFQNNGVVDDSQLPKDRFSAERLKGVDSTLKIQPAKLEDSAVYLCASSLEAGVAGELFFGEGSRLTVL.

The V call is TRBV12-3 or TRBV12-4, the J call TRBJ1-4, with D possibly matching TRBD1 (6 bases). The CDR3 spans 14 residues. V was clipped by 8 bases and J by 7 bases, with 17 bases between them. CDR3: CASSHREGFEKLFF. CDR3 in DNA: TGTGCCAGCTCCCACAGGGAGGGTTTTGAAAAACTGTTTTTT.

This clonotype was seen a few times. Written as DNA, the CDR3 is TGTGCCAGCAAGGGCGAAACCGAGCAGTTCTTC. Its translation is CASKGETEQFF. The rearrangement uses TRBV13 and TRBJ2-1; D is unresolved. Germline CDR1 and CDR2: PRHDT and FYEKMQ (reference sequence). Trimming took 7 bases from V and 10 from J, leaving 11 bases between them. There are 11 residues in the CDR3.

In its sample, this clonotype was seen a few times. The chain has TRBV11-3 and TRBJ2-7; the match to TRBD2 covers 9 bases. CDR1 is SGHNT, CDR2 YENEEA, per germline. Trimming removed 4 bases from V and 6 bases from J; junction bases left unmatched: 10. CDR3 length equals 15 residues. The CDR3 nucleotides read TGTGCCAGCAGCTCCCGGACTAGCGACCCCCTCGAGCAGTACTTC. Amino acid sequence: CASSSRTSDPLEQYF. Drawing the rest from reference TRBV11-3 and TRBJ2-7, the complete variable domain is EAGVVQSPRYKIIEKKQPVAFWCNPISGHNTLYWYLQNLGQGPELLIRYENEEAVDDSQLPKDRFSAERLKGVDSTLKIQPAELGDSAVYLCASSSRTSDPLEQYFGPGTRLTVT.

This clonotype came up a few times. The chain employs TRBV29-1 and TRBJ2-7; D unclear. Germline values: CDR1 SQVTM, CDR2 ANQGSEA. The V end lost 3 bases, the J end lost 0 bases, and 18 bases lay between the germline ends. The CDR3 runs 16 residues. The CDR3 nucleotides read TGCAGCGTTGATAATGTGCCACCGCCCCCCTCCTACGAGCAGTACTTC. Its translation is CSVDNVPPPPSYEQYF.

V and J are TRBV12-3 or TRBV12-4 and TRBJ2-7, with 7 bases matching TRBD1. Unmatched junction bases numbered 4, after V lost 5 bases and J lost 3 bases. This CDR3 has 13 amino acids. CDR3 sequence reads: CASSRGQVYEQYF. CDR3 nucleotides: TGTGCCAGCAGTCGCGGACAGGTCTACGAGCAGTACTTC.

The J gene is TRBJ1-4, the V gene TRBV2; D ambiguous. The length of the CDR3 is 13 residues. V lost 2 bases to trimming and J lost 6 bases, with 7 bases between them. Germline CDR1 reads SNHLY; CDR2 reads FYNNEI. CDR3 sequence (DNA): TGTGCCAGCAGTGAAAGGCGCCATGAAAAACTGTTTTTT. Its translation is CASSERRHEKLFF.

This clonotype appeared a single time. One junction end does not reproduce the germline sequence, and a read error may be involved. This chain connects TRBV20-1 to TRBJ1-1; no clear D gene. The length of the CDR3 is 14 residues. In germline, CDR1 is DFQATT, CDR2 SNEGSKA (reference sequence). The CDR3 DNA reads TGCAGTGCTTTCCGAGGGATTCCGAACACTGAAGATTTCTTT. This encodes CSAFRGIPNTEDFF.

This clonotype was observed a few times. V is TRBV12-3 or TRBV12-4 and J is TRBJ1-2; 8 nucleotides line up with TRBD1. The CDR3 contains 17 residues. The V gene end was trimmed by 3 bases and the J gene end by 7 bases; junction bases not matched to a gene: 16. The CDR3 loop reads CASSFRQGAFGFGGYTF. In nucleotides, the CDR3 is TGTGCCAGCAGTTTTCGCCAGGGGGCGTTTGGTTTCGGTGGCTACACCTTC.

This chain links TRBV29-1 with TRBJ1-1; D remains ambiguous. The CDR3 runs to 12 residues. V dropped 6 bases and J dropped 2 bases, with 10 bases sitting between them. Per the germline V gene, CDR1 is SQVTM and CDR2 is ANQGSEA. The CDR3 sequence: CSVAQTNTEAFF. DNA of the CDR3: TGCAGCGTGGCACAGACCAACACTGAAGCTTTCTTT.

This clonotype has only a few counts. The junction and the germline gene differ at one end; a read error may be behind it. This sequence joins TRBV12-3 or TRBV12-4 and TRBJ1-2, with no clear D. CDR3 length: 11 amino acids. CDR3 sequence: CASSFDVTAVF. The DNA of the CDR3 is TGTGCCAGCAGTTTTGACGTCACAGCCGTCTTC.

The sample holds a few counts of this clonotype. V and J are TRBV7-2 and TRBJ2-3; 8 nucleotides align to TRBD2. V shed 7 bases, J shed 8 bases, and the junction held 11 bases outside the gene matches. The CDR3 contains 14 residues. CDR1 SGHTA and CDR2 FQGNSA come from the germline V gene. The CDR3 DNA sequence: TGTGCCAGCAAACCCGGGACTAGTGACGGTACGCAGTATTTT. It encodes CASKPGTSDGTQYF.

J is TRBJ1-2 and V is TRBV13; 7 positions agree with TRBD1. This CDR3 comprises 18 residues. Germline V gene sequence: CDR1 PRHDT, CDR2 FYEKMQ (reference sequence). Trimming cost V 4 bases and J 3 bases; bases outside gene matches: 17. CDR3 in amino acids: CASSSSRGTEMGDYGYTF. The CDR3 region has the DNA TGTGCCAGCAGCTCTAGCCGGGGGACAGAAATGGGGGACTATGGCTACACCTTC.

This clonotype was observed a few times. This chain links TRBV7-9 with TRBJ2-2; 7 bases line up with TRBD2. The J segment lost 3 bases and the V segment lost 5 bases, leaving 18 bases of the junction unmatched. This CDR3 has 19 residues. The V gene's germline CDR1 is SEHNR and CDR2 FQNEAQ (reference sequence). The CDR3 protein is CASSAPLSGEGLDTGELFF. CDR3 DNA: TGTGCCAGCAGCGCGCCCCTATCGGGGGAGGGCCTTGACACCGGGGAGCTGTTTTTT.

This clonotype was seen a handful of times. The rearrangement joins TRBV27 to TRBJ2-5; TRBD1 matches at 8 bases. This CDR3 is built from 14 residues. The trim removed 6 bases at V and 4 bases at J, leaving 7 bases unmatched. CDR1 and CDR2 (germline): MNHEY, SMNVEV (reference sequence). The CDR3 region has the DNA TGTGCCAGCAGCCCCCGGACAGGGATAGAGACCCAGTACTTC. Translating it yields CASSPRTGIETQYF.